One and the same sample provided the 30 T cell receptor beta chains below, sequenced in a study of CD8 T cells in ankylosing spondylitis. In TCRdb, the 5' RACE reads were re-called with MiXCR into one record per CDR3 protein. The repertoire holds 150,000 to 200,000 distinct CDR3 sequences, 10% to 15% seen once, with 11% in the top ten. Source material: blood, either unsorted or a sorted T cell fraction (not recorded which). The receptors derive from a female donor with ankylosing spondylitis or in good health (not recorded which).

V is TRBV7-9 and J is TRBJ2-7, with 9 nucleotides matching TRBD2. J lost 4 bases, V lost 0 bases, and 7 bases had no gene match. CDR3 size: 16 residues. Germline loops: CDR1 SEHNR, CDR2 FQNEAQ (reference sequence). The CDR3 DNA sequence: TGTGCCAGCAGCTTAGCCGGTAGCGGGAGTCTATACGAGCAGTACTTC. This gives the protein CASSLAGSGSLYEQYF. Full variable domain (missing parts from reference TRBV7-9 and TRBJ2-7): DTGVSQNPRHKITKRGQNVTFRCDPISEHNRLYWYRQTLGQGPEFLTYFQNEAQLEKSRLLSDRFSAERPKGSFSTLEIQRTEQGDSAMYLCASSLAGSGSLYEQYFGPGTRLTVT.

This clonotype was seen repeatedly, ten times or more. V and J are TRBV7-9 and TRBJ1-4, with D hard to call. Germline lookup yields CDR1 SEHNR and CDR2 FQNEAQ (reference sequence). Trimming took 6 bases from V and 4 from J, leaving 9 bases between them. This CDR3 region has 13 residues. The CDR3 loop is CASRERNNEKLFF. The CDR3 DNA is TGTGCCAGCAGGGAACGGAATAATGAAAAACTGTTTTTT.

In this sample, this clonotype turned up many times. J is TRBJ2-2 and V is TRBV6-5; D is unresolved. Looked up from germline, CDR1 is MNHEY and CDR2 is SVGAGI. The CDR3 spans 11 residues. V was shortened by 8 bases and J by 8 bases, with 9 bases between the two germline ends. Here the CDR3 DNA reads TGTGCCAGCTACTCAACGGGGGAGCTGTTTTTT. It encodes CASYSTGELFF.

The genes are TRBV4-2 and TRBJ2-2; TRBD1 or TRBD2 may be the D gene (5 bases each). This CDR3 has 16 amino acids. V lost 4 bases and J lost 2, with 14 bases in between. CDR1 and CDR2 from the germline V gene are LGHNA and YNFKEQ. The chain's CDR3 is CASSPRGGVNTGELFF. Here the CDR3 DNA reads TGTGCCAGCAGCCCGCGTGGGGGAGTTAACACCGGGGAGCTGTTTTTT.

This clonotype occurred many times. In DNA form, the CDR3 reads TGCAGCCACCACATGAACACTGAAGCTTTCTTT. Amino acid sequence: CSHHMNTEAFF. V gene TRBV29-1 combines with J gene TRBJ1-1; D ambiguous. There are 11 residues in the CDR3. The ends were cut back, 8 bases at V and 0 bases at J, with 7 bases in the middle. Per germline, CDR1 SQVTM and CDR2 ANQGSEA.

J is TRBJ1-5 and V is TRBV12-3 or TRBV12-4; 8 bases are shared with TRBD1. The CDR3 spans 14 residues. Trimming cost V 5 bases and J 4 bases; bases outside gene matches: 4. The CDR3 here is CASSGTGPNQPQHF. The DNA of the CDR3 is TGTGCCAGCAGTGGGACAGGCCCTAATCAGCCCCAGCATTTT.

This sequence joins TRBV18 and TRBJ1-6; no firm D call. CDR1 and CDR2 (germline): KGHSH, LQKENI. The V end lost 3 bases, the J end lost 10 bases, and 13 bases lay between the germline ends. The CDR3 extends over 14 amino acids. CDR3 amino acids: CASSPKEGASPLHF. The CDR3 DNA reads TGTGCCAGCTCACCGAAGGAGGGTGCCTCACCCCTCCACTTT.

This clonotype was seen ten or more times. The rearrangement uses TRBV6-1 and TRBJ1-5; possibly TRBD1 for D (6 bases). The CDR3 consists of 16 residues. Per germline, CDR1 MNHNS and CDR2 SASEGT. Between the trimmed V and J ends, which lost 5 bases and 5 bases, there was a span of 19 bases. The CDR3 DNA follows: TGTGCCAGCAGTAGAACGATCCACAGGGTTTATCAGCCCCAGCATTTT. Its translation is CASSRTIHRVYQPQHF.

This clonotype was seen a handful of times. The V gene is TRBV11-2, the J gene TRBJ2-5; TRBD1 aligns across 8 bases. Germline CDR1 SGHAT, CDR2 FQNNGV. This CDR3 has 15 residues. The V gene end was trimmed by 5 bases and the J gene end by 0 bases; junction bases not matched to a gene: 5. The CDR3 spells CASSPGDRYQETQYF. CDR3 bases: TGTGCCAGCAGCCCAGGGGACAGGTACCAAGAGACCCAGTACTTC. Looking up the rest from reference TRBV11-2 and TRBJ2-5 gives the full variable domain: EAGVAQSPRYKIIEKRQSVAFWCNPISGHATLYWYQQILGQGPKLLIQFQNNGVVDDSQLPKDRFSAERLKGVDSTLKIQPAKLEDSAVYLCASSPGDRYQETQYFGPGTRLLVL.

This clonotype has a count of ten or more. The chain couples TRBV20-1 to TRBJ1-2, with D possibly matching TRBD1 (5 bases). CDR1 is DFQATT, CDR2 SNEGSKA, per germline (reference sequence). There are 13 residues in the CDR3. Trimming shortened V by 4 bases and J by 0 bases, and 9 bases separated the two germline ends. Here the CDR3 DNA reads TGCAGTGCTACCGGACACCCTAACTATGGCTACACCTTC. The encoded protein is CSATGHPNYGYTF.

A few counts support this clonotype. J is TRBJ1-1 and V is TRBV5-1; 7 nucleotides line up with TRBD1. This CDR3 is built from 13 residues. The junction had 4 bases not matched to a gene; V was cut back by 4 bases and J by 4 bases. CDR1 is SGHRS, CDR2 YFSETQ, per germline. DNA for the CDR3: TGCGCCAGCAGCCTAGGACAGGTCACTGAAGCTTTCTTT. Translation gives CASSLGQVTEAFF.

In its sample, this clonotype was seen a few times. The chain couples TRBV18 to TRBJ1-1, with D perhaps TRBD1 (5 bases). Germline assignment: CDR1 KGHSH and CDR2 LQKENI. The CDR3 has 14 residues. Deletions cut 3 bases from V and 1 base from J, with 9 bases between. CDR3 DNA: TGTGCCAGCTCACCGCTCAGGGAGAACACTGAAGCTTTCTTT. Translating gives CASSPLRENTEAFF.

The V and J genes are TRBV5-1 and TRBJ2-3; 10 positions agree with TRBD2. The length of the CDR3 is 14 residues. Germline CDR1 is SGHRS and CDR2 is YFSETQ. V shed 4 bases, J shed 4 bases, and the junction held 3 bases outside the gene matches. The CDR3 nucleotides read TGCGCCAGCAGCAGGACTAGCGGTGCAGATACGCAGTATTTT. Encoded protein: CASSRTSGADTQYF.

This clonotype has a handful of counts. The chain links TRBV12-3 or TRBV12-4 to TRBJ2-7; 7 bases match TRBD2. J was trimmed by 5 bases and V by 2 bases; bases with no gene match: 6. The CDR3 is made up of 14 amino acids. CDR3 protein: CASSLLGGSHEQYF. CDR3 nucleotide sequence: TGTGCCAGCAGTTTATTGGGGGGGAGCCACGAGCAGTACTTC.

This clonotype was recorded at least ten times. In DNA, the CDR3 is TGTGCCAGCAGCTCCGATGGGGGGAACAATCGTCAGCAGTACTTC. Protein product: CASSSDGGNNRQQYF. The gene calls are TRBV7-2 and TRBJ2-7; D possibly corresponds to TRBD2 (6 bases). V was pared by 4 bases and J by 8 bases, with 21 bases between. Germline-derived CDR1 and CDR2 are SGHTA and FQGNSA. This CDR3 comprises 15 residues.

The V and J genes are TRBV29-1 and TRBJ2-4, with a tentative D call TRBD1 (6 bases). Germline V lookup: CDR1 SQVTM, CDR2 ANQGSEA. V was trimmed by 6 bases and J by 7 bases, leaving 16 bases between them. CDR3 size: 13 residues. CDR3 DNA: TGCAGCGTCTGGACAGCTCCTGGGAACATTCAGTACTTC. Encoded protein: CSVWTAPGNIQYF. Together with reference TRBV29-1 and TRBJ2-4, the CDR3 gives the full variable domain: SAVISQKPSRDICQRGTSLTIQCQVDSQVTMMFWYRQQPGQSLTLIATANQGSEATYESGFVIDKFPISRPNLTFSTLTVSNMSPEDSSIYLCSVWTAPGNIQYFGAGTRLSVL.

In this sample, this clonotype turned up many times. J is TRBJ2-7 and V is TRBV12-3 or TRBV12-4, with D perhaps being TRBD1 or TRBD2 (6 bases each). The CDR3 spans 15 residues. Trimming took 2 bases from V and 1 from J, leaving 12 bases between them. CDR3 protein: CASSLRGAWSYEQYF. In DNA, the CDR3 is TGTGCCAGCAGTTTAAGGGGGGCATGGTCCTACGAGCAGTACTTC.

This clonotype was observed many times. The V and J genes are TRBV7-2 and TRBJ1-1; no reliable D call. Trimming took off 4 bases at V and 7 bases at J, with 16 bases between the two ends. Germline CDR1 reads SGHTA; CDR2 reads FQGNSA. The CDR3 sequence is 14 residues long. The CDR3: CASSSTGRSGEAFF. The CDR3, as DNA: TGTGCCAGCAGCTCGACCGGTCGGAGCGGTGAAGCTTTCTTT.

This clonotype was counted many times. CDR3 DNA: TGTGCCAGCAGCTTTTCTTCCAGTGACAATGAGCAGTTCTTC. Residues: CASSFSSSDNEQFF. The V gene is TRBV7-9, the J gene TRBJ2-1; D unresolved. Germline CDR1 and CDR2: SEHNR and FQNEAQ (reference sequence). V gave up 3 bases and J gave up 5 bases, with 11 bases separating them. The CDR3 has 14 residues.

The sample holds many counts of this clonotype. The V and J genes are TRBV6-1 and TRBJ1-6, with a weak D call TRBD1 (6 bases). Trimming stripped 5 bases from V and 8 bases from J, with 13 bases between. Germline loops: CDR1 MNHNS, CDR2 SASEGT. This CDR3 is 14 amino acids long. The CDR3 sequence is CASSRGASDSPLHF. The CDR3 nucleotides are TGTGCCAGCAGTCGGGGGGCCTCGGATTCACCCCTCCACTTT.

This clonotype was seen just once. A much bigger clone sits one base away, suggesting this may be a read error. This chain links TRBV5-5 with TRBJ1-3, with D possibly being TRBD1 (5 bases). This CDR3 comprises 15 residues. Germline values: CDR1 SGHKS, CDR2 YYEKEE (reference sequence). CDR3 region: CVSSGARVSGNTIYF. CDR3 sequence (DNA): TGTGTCAGCAGCGGCGCCAGGGTCTCTGGAAACACCATATATTTT.

This clonotype came up many times. The chain carries TRBV6-2 or TRBV6-3 and TRBJ2-2, with D perhaps matching TRBD1 (6 bases). The length of the CDR3 is 14 residues. The V end lost 5 bases, the J end lost 6 bases, and 13 bases lay between the germline ends. Germline V gives CDR1 MNHEY, CDR2 SVGEGT. CDR3 in amino acids: CASSTERGSGELFF. In nucleotides, the CDR3 is TGTGCCAGCAGTACGGAGAGGGGGTCCGGGGAGCTGTTTTTT.

The gene calls are TRBV20-1 and TRBJ2-1; TRBD2 aligns across 7 bases. V was clipped by 0 bases and J by 7 bases; unmatched bases: 9. CDR3 length: 15 amino acids. Germline CDR1 DFQATT, CDR2 SNEGSKA (reference sequence). CDR3 residues: CSARDSGGRRNEQFF. In DNA form, the CDR3 reads TGCAGTGCTAGAGATTCTGGCGGGAGAAGGAATGAGCAGTTCTTC.

The chain joins TRBV5-1 to TRBJ2-3; 9 bases fit TRBD2. Germline loops: CDR1 SGHRS, CDR2 YFSETQ. This CDR3 has 15 amino acids. With V trimmed by 3 bases and J by 2 bases, 4 bases remained unmatched. The CDR3 here is CASSWTSAYTDTQYF. CDR3 nucleotides: TGCGCCAGCAGCTGGACTAGCGCCTACACAGATACGCAGTATTTT.

This clonotype was seen repeatedly, ten times or more. V gene TRBV29-1 combines with J gene TRBJ1-2; the D is unclear. Per germline, CDR1 SQVTM and CDR2 ANQGSEA. The length of the CDR3 is 10 residues. Trimming took 5 bases from V and 8 from J, leaving 9 bases between them. CDR3 residues: CSVTQNGYTF. The DNA of the CDR3 is TGCAGCGTTACCCAAAACGGCTACACCTTC.

This clonotype was counted at least ten times. The rearrangement links TRBV10-3 to TRBJ1-5; D gene unclear. The CDR3 contains 13 residues. Germline loops: CDR1 ENHRY, CDR2 SYGVKD. Trimming cost V 2 bases and J 2 bases, with 4 bases left between them. The DNA of the CDR3 is TGTGCCATCAGTGAGAATGGCAATCAGCCCCAGCATTTT. This encodes CAISENGNQPQHF.

To note about this clonotype: This could be a read error, since a much larger clone is one nucleotide away. This chain uses TRBV9 with TRBJ1-3; 9 nucleotides align to TRBD1. From germline, CDR1 is SGDLS and CDR2 YYNGEE. This CDR3 contains 15 residues. The CDR3 region is CASSVRETGGNTVYF. The CDR3 DNA sequence: TGTGCCAGCAGCGTACGTGAGACAGGGGGGAACACCGTATATTTT. Full variable domain (outside the CDR3, taken from reference TRBV9 and TRBJ1-3): DSGVTQTPKHLITATGQRVTLRCSPRSGDLSVYWYQQSLDQGLQFLIQYYNGEERAKGNILERFSAQQFPDLHSELNLSSLELGDSALYFCASSVRETGGNTVYFGEGSWLTVV.

This clonotype was counted between two and nine times. The rearrangement joins TRBV6-2 or TRBV6-3 to TRBJ2-1; 10 bases agree with TRBD2. V shed 10 bases, J shed 2 bases, and the junction held 17 bases outside the gene matches. Germline lookup yields CDR1 MNHEY and CDR2 SVGEGT. CDR3 length equals 18 residues. The CDR3 region has the DNA TGTGCCACCCAAGCCCAGGGGGTCCTAGCGGGAGCCTACAATGAGCAGTTCTTC. Its protein is CATQAQGVLAGAYNEQFF.

The chain links TRBV11-2 to TRBJ2-5; the D gene is possibly TRBD1 (6 bases). V gave up 3 bases and J gave up 5 bases, with 10 bases separating them. From germline, CDR1 is SGHAT and CDR2 FQNNGV. The CDR3 contains 13 residues. This CDR3 reads CASSLGHRETQYF. The CDR3 DNA is TGTGCCAGCAGCTTGGGACACAGGGAGACCCAGTACTTC.

Only a few counts were recorded for this clonotype. The CDR3 region is CATSDSTSGRVHEQFF. DNA of the CDR3: TGTGCCACCAGTGATTCGACTAGCGGGAGAGTGCATGAGCAGTTCTTC. The V and J genes are TRBV24-1 and TRBJ2-1; 12 bases are a match to TRBD2. Looked up from germline, CDR1 is KGHDR and CDR2 is SFDVKD. After removal of 2 bases from V and 8 bases from J, the junction contained 6 bases not matched to a gene. This CDR3 region has 16 residues.